A single sample gave rise to the 5 T cell receptor beta chains below, sequenced in a study of blood T cell repertoires in COVID-19. TCRdb keeps only in-frame clones here, not all; method: immunoSEQ multiplex PCR. The sample has a few hundred thousand clones, roughly 80% seen once. The sample was peripheral blood. The origin of the receptors is a human donor in a cohort sampled during active COVID-19.

The V gene is TRBV6-2 or TRBV6-3, the J gene TRBJ1-5; D may be TRBD1 (6 bases). The CDR3 loop spans 13 amino acids. Trimming shortened V by 4 bases and J by 5 bases, and 9 bases separated the two germline ends. In germline, CDR1 is MNHEY, CDR2 SVGEGT. DNA of the CDR3: TGTGCCAGCAGTTTCAGGGGTGATCAGCCCCAGCATTTT. Protein product: CASSFRGDQPQHF.

This sequence joins TRBV7-2 and TRBJ1-1, with D tentatively TRBD1 (5 bases). The CDR3 covers 15 residues. The germline V and J ends were trimmed by 1 base and 2 bases, with 11 bases remaining between them. Germline CDR1 and CDR2: SGHTA and FQGNSA. The CDR3, as DNA: TGTGCCAGCAGCTTAGGCCCAGGGATTAACACTGAAGCTTTCTTT. Translation: CASSLGPGINTEAFF.

This clone came up a few times. The J gene is TRBJ2-5, the V gene TRBV7-8; 12 bases map to TRBD2. Trimming took 6 bases from V and 4 from J; bases not matched to a gene: 12. Germline-derived CDR1 and CDR2 are SGHVS and FQNEAQ. The CDR3 has 17 residues. Written as DNA, the CDR3 is TGTGCCAGCAGTTATCCCGCTAGCGGGAGGGCCCTAGAGACCCAGTACTTC. Translating it yields CASSYPASGRALETQYF.

DNA of the CDR3: TGTGCCGGATGGGACAGCTACGAGCAGTACTTC. Protein product: CAGWDSYEQYF. This chain connects TRBV30 to TRBJ2-7; 7 bases fit TRBD1. J was trimmed by 3 bases and V by 8 bases; bases with no gene match: 4. The CDR3 is 11 amino acids. Germline V gene sequence: CDR1 GTSNPN, CDR2 SVGIG (reference sequence).

This chain connects TRBV9 to TRBJ2-5, with a tentative D call TRBD2 (6 bases). The CDR3 spans 15 residues. Germline CDR1 reads SGDLS; CDR2 reads YYNGEE. With 3 bases removed from V and 2 bases from J, the gap between germline ends came to 14 bases. Written as DNA, the CDR3 is TGTGCCAGCAGCGGCCGGGACGGGACTCAAGAGACCCAGTACTTC. This sequence encodes CASSGRDGTQETQYF.